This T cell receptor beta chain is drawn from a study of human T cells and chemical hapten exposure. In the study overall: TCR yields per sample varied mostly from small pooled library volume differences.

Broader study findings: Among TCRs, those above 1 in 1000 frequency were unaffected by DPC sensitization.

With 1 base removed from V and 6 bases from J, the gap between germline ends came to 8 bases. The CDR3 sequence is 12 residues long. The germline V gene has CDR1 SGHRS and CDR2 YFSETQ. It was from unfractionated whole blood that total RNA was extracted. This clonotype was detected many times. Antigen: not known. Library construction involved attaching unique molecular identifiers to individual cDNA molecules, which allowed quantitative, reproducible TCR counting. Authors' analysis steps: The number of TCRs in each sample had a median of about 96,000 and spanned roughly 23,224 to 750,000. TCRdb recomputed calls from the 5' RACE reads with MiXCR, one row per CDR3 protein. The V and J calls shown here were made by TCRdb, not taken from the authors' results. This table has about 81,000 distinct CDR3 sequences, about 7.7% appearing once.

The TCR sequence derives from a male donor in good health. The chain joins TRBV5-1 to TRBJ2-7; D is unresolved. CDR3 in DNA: TGCGCCAGCAGCTTGACAGTCTCCGAGCAGTACTTC. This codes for CASSLTVSEQYF. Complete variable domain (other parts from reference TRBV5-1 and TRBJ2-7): KAGVTQTPRYLIKTRGQQVTLSCSPISGHRSVSWYQQTPGQGLQFLFEYFSETQRNKGNFPGRFSGRQFSNSRSEMNVSTLELGDSALYLCASSLTVSEQYFGPGTRLTVT.